These 20 T cell receptor beta chains share one sample of origin, sequenced in a study of T cell responses to AZD1222 COVID-19 vaccine. Repertoires were generated with immunoSEQ multiplex PCR, while TCRdb's copy carries only in-frame clones and drops some. In the table there are some 80,000 clones, about 91% of which are singletons. The material sequenced was peripheral blood, taken 28 days after the second dose of the MenACWY control vaccine. These receptors were obtained from an adult who received the MenACWY meningococcal vaccine as a control.

The V call is TRBV9, the J call TRBJ1-2; D remains unclear. The germline V gene has CDR1 SGDLS and CDR2 YYNGEE. The CDR3 is 13 amino acids. Trimming pared 4 bases from V and 8 bases from J, leaving 15 bases between. CDR3 protein: CASSPPLPGGYTF. The CDR3 DNA reads as TGTGCCAGCAGCCCCCCCCTCCCTGGAGGCTACACCTTC. The full variable domain, its missing parts supplied by reference TRBV9 and TRBJ1-2, is DSGVTQTPKHLITATGQRVTLRCSPRSGDLSVYWYQQSLDQGLQFLIQYYNGEERAKGNILERFSAQQFPDLHSELNLSSLELGDSALYFCASSPPLPGGYTFGSGTRLTVV.

The chain has TRBV6-2 or TRBV6-3 and TRBJ1-2, with D perhaps TRBD1 (5 bases). The CDR3 sequence is 12 residues long. The ends were cut back, 5 bases at V and 3 bases at J, with 7 bases in the middle. The germline CDR1 and CDR2 sequences are MNHEY and SVGEGT. In DNA form, the CDR3 reads TGTGCCAGCAGTACGACAGACTATGGCTACACCTTC. This codes for CASSTTDYGYTF.

The chain uses TRBV19 and TRBJ1-1, with a possible D match to TRBD1 (5 bases). The V end lost 7 bases, the J end lost 3 bases, and 15 bases lay between the germline ends. This CDR3 spans 14 amino acids. Germline lookup yields CDR1 LNHDA and CDR2 SQIVND (reference sequence). CDR3 residues: CASTTWDRDTEAFF. CDR3 bases: TGTGCCAGTACCACCTGGGACCGGGACACTGAAGCTTTCTTT.

The V call is TRBV6-2 or TRBV6-3, the J call TRBJ2-5, with TRBD2 matching 10 bases. V shed 4 bases and J 2 bases; nucleotides not matched to a gene: 4. Germline V CDR1 and CDR2: MNHEY, SVGEGT. The CDR3 runs to 15 residues. CDR3 nucleotide sequence: TGTGCCAGCAGTTCACTAGCGGGGCTGCAAGAGACCCAGTACTTC. This encodes CASSSLAGLQETQYF.

V usage is TRBV10-2 and J usage is TRBJ1-5, with unresolved D. V lost 0 bases and J 2 bases, leaving 14 bases between the germline ends. Germline V lookup: CDR1 WSHSY, CDR2 SAAADI. This CDR3 has 17 residues. CDR3 nucleotides: TGCGCCAGCAGTGAGTCGGTGGGGATCGGGGGCAATCAGCCCCAGCATTTT. Protein product: CASSESVGIGGNQPQHF.

The V gene is TRBV2, the J gene TRBJ1-1, with D possibly TRBD1 on 5 matching bases. The CDR3 extends over 15 amino acids. From germline, CDR1 is SNHLY and CDR2 FYNNEI. Between the trimmed V and J ends, which lost 7 bases and 1 base, there was a span of 16 bases. Here the CDR3 reads CASTERGDGNTEAFF. In nucleotides, the CDR3 is TGTGCCAGCACCGAGAGAGGGGACGGGAACACTGAAGCTTTCTTT.

Points on this clone: At the DNA level, this CDR3 is encoded by other sequences in the same sample as well. J is TRBJ2-7 and V is TRBV28; D uncertain. CDR1 and CDR2 from the germline V gene are MDHEN and SYDVKM. Between the trimmed V and J ends, which lost 6 bases and 4 bases, there was a span of 7 bases. This CDR3 comprises 11 residues. The CDR3 sequence is CASSPNYEQYF. The CDR3, as DNA: TGTGCCAGCAGCCCGAATTACGAGCAGTACTTC.

DNA for the CDR3: TGTGCCAGCAGCTTAGAGGGGGGAGAGTACTTC. Translating gives CASSLEGGEYF. The chain uses TRBV7-9 and TRBJ2-7; the D call may be TRBD1 or TRBD2 (6 bases each). V gave up 1 base and J gave up 11 bases, with 9 bases separating them. In germline, CDR1 is SEHNR, CDR2 FQNEAQ (reference sequence). There are 11 residues in the CDR3. Drawing the rest from reference TRBV7-9 and TRBJ2-7, the complete variable domain is DTGVSQNPRHKITKRGQNVTFRCDPISEHNRLYWYRQTLGQGPEFLTYFQNEAQLEKSRLLSDRFSAERPKGSFSTLEIQRTEQGDSAMYLCASSLEGGEYFGPGTRLTVT.

V and J are TRBV7-2 and TRBJ1-4, with a tentative D call TRBD1 (5 bases). This CDR3 has 13 residues. Trimming took off 5 bases at V and 7 bases at J, with 11 bases between the two ends. The V gene's germline CDR1 is SGHTA and CDR2 FQGNSA. The CDR3 spells CASSAQGGEKLFF. The CDR3 nucleotides are TGTGCCAGCAGCGCTCAGGGCGGTGAAAAACTGTTTTTT.

This chain joins TRBV3-1 (or the pseudogene TRBV3-2) and TRBJ1-4; weak D call: TRBD1 (5 bases). Trimming removed 0 bases from V and 7 bases from J, with 12 bases in between. The CDR3 is made up of 15 amino acids. The V gene's germline CDR1 is LGHDT and CDR2 YNNKEL (reference sequence). For the CDR3, the DNA is TGTGCCAGCAGCCAAGATCCCTGGGGGGTTGAAAAACTGTTTTTT. Protein product: CASSQDPWGVEKLFF.

As DNA, the CDR3 is TGCGCCAGCAGCCAAGGGGCGCGAACTGAAGCTTTCTTT. It translates to CASSQGARTEAFF. J is TRBJ1-1 and V is TRBV4-1; D not certain. This CDR3 region has 13 residues. Germline assignment: CDR1 MGHRA and CDR2 YSYEKL. V lost 1 base and J lost 5, with 8 bases in between.

The chain joins TRBV2 to TRBJ1-5; 7 nucleotides line up with TRBD1. Germline V CDR1 and CDR2: SNHLY, FYNNEI. The CDR3 covers 15 residues. Trimming cost V 7 bases and J 2 bases; bases outside gene matches: 8. The CDR3 spells CASTRETGGNQPQHF. CDR3 DNA: TGTGCCAGCACCAGGGAAACAGGGGGCAATCAGCCCCAGCATTTT.

This clone was observed a handful of times. The V gene is TRBV19, the J gene TRBJ1-1; possible D gene TRBD1, 5 bases. This CDR3 is built from 13 residues. Germline V lookup: CDR1 LNHDA, CDR2 SQIVND (reference sequence). Trimming cost V 5 bases and J 8 bases, with 15 bases left between them. Written as DNA, the CDR3 is TGTGCCAGTAGTCTAACCGTCCGGGACGAAGCTTTCTTT. Its protein is CASSLTVRDEAFF.

The CDR3 sequence: CASSLANNSPLHF. The CDR3 bases are TGTGCCAGCAGTTTAGCCAATAATTCACCCCTCCACTTT. The chain combines TRBV12-3 or TRBV12-4 with TRBJ1-6, with D unclear. The CDR3 is made up of 13 amino acids. V lost 0 bases and J lost 5, with 2 bases in between.

This chain uses TRBV5-8 with TRBJ2-6, with unresolved D. The CDR3 runs to 18 residues. Trimming cost V 4 bases and J 0 bases, with 17 bases left between them. CDR1 is SGHTS and CDR2 is YDEGEE in the germline V gene. The CDR3 loop reads CASSTTGRTISGANVLTF. As DNA, the CDR3 is TGTGCCAGCAGCACCACCGGACGGACCATCTCTGGGGCCAACGTCCTGACTTTC.

The genes are TRBV5-6 and TRBJ1-4; no firm D call. Germline-derived CDR1 and CDR2 are SGHDT and YYEEEE. The CDR3 loop spans 15 amino acids. Trimming removed 0 bases at V and 7 bases at J, with 13 bases between. The CDR3 protein is CASSLVGEGGEKLFF. The CDR3 DNA sequence: TGTGCCAGCAGCTTGGTCGGCGAGGGTGGTGAAAAACTGTTTTTT.

The genes are TRBV5-4 and TRBJ1-6; 9 bases map to TRBD1. CDR3 length: 15 residues. Germline assignment: CDR1 SGHNT and CDR2 YYREEE (reference sequence). V lost 4 bases and J lost 6; bases outside the gene matches: 5. This CDR3 reads CASSPRTGVNSPLHF. For the CDR3, the DNA is TGTGCCAGCAGCCCTCGGACAGGGGTTAATTCACCCCTCCACTTT.

There are a few counts of this clone. The rearrangement joins TRBV7-7 to TRBJ1-4, with unresolved D. V lost 5 bases and J lost 5, with 9 bases in between. The CDR3 has 13 residues. Germline CDR1 SSHAT, CDR2 FNYEAQ (reference sequence). This CDR3 reads CASSQVVNEKLFF. The DNA of the CDR3 is TGTGCCAGCAGCCAAGTAGTCAATGAAAAACTGTTTTTT. The whole variable domain, filled in from reference TRBV7-7 and TRBJ1-4, reads GAGVSQSPRYKVTKRGQDVTLRCDPISSHATLYWYQQALGQGPEFLTYFNYEAQPDKSGLPSDRFSAERPEGSISTLTIQRTEQRDSAMYRCASSQVVNEKLFFGSGTQLSVL.

The V call is TRBV4-3, the J call TRBJ1-1; 8 bases agree with TRBD1. The CDR3 has 13 amino acids. V trimming: 0 bases; J trimming: 11 bases; junction bases outside the gene matches: 5. Germline V CDR1 and CDR2: LGHNA, YSLEER. As DNA, the CDR3 is TGCGCCAGCAGCCAAGACCCCAGGGGGCCGGCTTTCTTT. This gives the protein CASSQDPRGPAFF.

The V and J genes are TRBV6-2 or TRBV6-3 and TRBJ2-7, with 11 bases that match TRBD1. J was trimmed by 2 bases and V by 5 bases; bases with no gene match: 5. The CDR3 contains 15 residues. Germline loops: CDR1 MNHEY, CDR2 SVGEGT. CDR3 amino acids: CASSVGQGATYEQYF. For the CDR3, the DNA is TGTGCCAGCAGTGTCGGACAGGGGGCTACCTACGAGCAGTACTTC.